The TCR beta chain under discussion was sequenced for a study of shared clonotypes between healthy human individuals. Study background: There were three CD4 naive, three CD4 memory, two CD8 naive and one CD8 memory plates per donor.

Points from the study as a whole: Non-shared clonotypes had lower generation probabilities than clonotypes shared by all four sorted-subset donors. Approximately 5% was the fraction of naive CD4 clonotypes found shared across a handful of donors.

The table came from immunoSEQ multiplex PCR; TCRdb's copy has only in-frame clones and leaves some out. Of 950,000 to 1,100,000 clones detected, about four fifths appear once; the ten largest clones hold 0.55% to 0.7%. Regarding this clone: The antigen is not known.

The CDR3 runs to 11 residues. V lost 2 bases and J lost 8, with 3 bases in between. CDR1 and CDR2 (germline): MNHEY, SVGAGI. Splitting of CD4+ cells produced CD45RA+ naive and CD45RA-negative memory subsets. The receptor's source is a man aged 18 to 29 in good health. Some clones in this sample may be carry-over from other donors' samples. Specimen: memory CD4+ T cells from PBMCs. Indicated subset: CD45RA-negative fraction. This chain connects TRBV6-5 to TRBJ1-4; D unresolved. The CDR3 DNA is TGTGCCAGCAGTTACAAGGAAAAACTGTTTTTT. This codes for CASSYKEKLFF.